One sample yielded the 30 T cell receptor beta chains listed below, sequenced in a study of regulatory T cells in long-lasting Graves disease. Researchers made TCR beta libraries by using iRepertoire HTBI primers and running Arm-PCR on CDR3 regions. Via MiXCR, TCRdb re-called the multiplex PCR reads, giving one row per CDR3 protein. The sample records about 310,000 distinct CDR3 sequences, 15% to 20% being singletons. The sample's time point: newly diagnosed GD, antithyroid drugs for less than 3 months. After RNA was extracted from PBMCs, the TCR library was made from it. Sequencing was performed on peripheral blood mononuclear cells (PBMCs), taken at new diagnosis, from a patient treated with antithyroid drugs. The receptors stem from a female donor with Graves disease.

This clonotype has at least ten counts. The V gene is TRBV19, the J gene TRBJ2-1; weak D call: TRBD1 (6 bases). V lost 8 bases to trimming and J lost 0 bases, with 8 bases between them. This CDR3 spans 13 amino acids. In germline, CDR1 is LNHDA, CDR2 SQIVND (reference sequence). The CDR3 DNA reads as TGTGCCAGTGGACAGAGCTCCTACAATGAGCAGTTCTTC. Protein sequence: CASGQSSYNEQFF.

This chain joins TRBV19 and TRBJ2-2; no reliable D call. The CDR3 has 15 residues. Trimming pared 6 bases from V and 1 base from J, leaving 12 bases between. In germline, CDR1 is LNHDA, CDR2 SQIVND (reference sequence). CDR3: CASSEPTVNTGELFF. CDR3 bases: TGTGCCAGTAGCGAACCCACAGTGAACACCGGGGAGCTGTTTTTT.

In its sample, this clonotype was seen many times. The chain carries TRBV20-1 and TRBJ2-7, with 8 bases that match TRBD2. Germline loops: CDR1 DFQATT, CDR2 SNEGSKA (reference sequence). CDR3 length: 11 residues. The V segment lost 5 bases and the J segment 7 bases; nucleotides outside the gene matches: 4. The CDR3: CSADSGGEQYF. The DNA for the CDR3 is TGCAGTGCTGACTCGGGGGGGGAGCAGTACTTC.

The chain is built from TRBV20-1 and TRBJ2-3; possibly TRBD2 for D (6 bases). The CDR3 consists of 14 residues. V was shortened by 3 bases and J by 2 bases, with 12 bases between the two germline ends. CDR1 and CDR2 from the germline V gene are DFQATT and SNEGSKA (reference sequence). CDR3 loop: CSASWGLNTDTQYF. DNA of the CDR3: TGCAGTGCTAGTTGGGGACTCAACACAGATACGCAGTATTTT.

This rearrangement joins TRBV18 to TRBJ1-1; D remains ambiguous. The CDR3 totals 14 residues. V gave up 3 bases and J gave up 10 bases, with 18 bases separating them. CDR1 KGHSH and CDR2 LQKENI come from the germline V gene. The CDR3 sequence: CASSPPGLVFRAFF. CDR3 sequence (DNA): TGTGCCAGCTCACCCCCCGGTTTAGTATTCAGAGCTTTCTTT.

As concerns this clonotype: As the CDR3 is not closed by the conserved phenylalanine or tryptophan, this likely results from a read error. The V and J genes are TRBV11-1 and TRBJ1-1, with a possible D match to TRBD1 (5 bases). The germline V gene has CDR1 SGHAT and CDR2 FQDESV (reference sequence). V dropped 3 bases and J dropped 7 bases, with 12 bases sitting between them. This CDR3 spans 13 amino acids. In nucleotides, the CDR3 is TGTGCCAGCAGCTTGGGGACTCTCTTTGAAGCTTTCTCT. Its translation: CASSLGTLFEAFS.

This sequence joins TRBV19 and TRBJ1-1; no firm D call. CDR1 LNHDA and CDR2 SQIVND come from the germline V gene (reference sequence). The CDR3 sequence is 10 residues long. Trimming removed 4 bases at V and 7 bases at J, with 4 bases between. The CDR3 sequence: CASSNVEAFF. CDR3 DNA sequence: TGTGCCAGTAGTAACGTTGAAGCTTTCTTT.

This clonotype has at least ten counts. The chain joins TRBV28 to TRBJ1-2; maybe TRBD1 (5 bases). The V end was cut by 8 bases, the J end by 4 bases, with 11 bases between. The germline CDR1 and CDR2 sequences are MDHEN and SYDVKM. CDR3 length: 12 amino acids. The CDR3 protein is CASRDVGYGYTF. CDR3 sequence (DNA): TGTGCCAGCCGGGACGTCGGCTATGGCTACACCTTC.

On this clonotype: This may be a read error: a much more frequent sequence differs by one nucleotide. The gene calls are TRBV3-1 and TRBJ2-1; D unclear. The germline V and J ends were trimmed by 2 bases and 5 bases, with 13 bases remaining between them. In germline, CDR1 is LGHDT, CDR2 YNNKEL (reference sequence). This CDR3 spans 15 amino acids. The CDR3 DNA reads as TGTGCCAGCAGCCAAACGGGCAGGCCGGACAATGAGCAGTTCTTC. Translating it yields CASSQTGRPDNEQFF.

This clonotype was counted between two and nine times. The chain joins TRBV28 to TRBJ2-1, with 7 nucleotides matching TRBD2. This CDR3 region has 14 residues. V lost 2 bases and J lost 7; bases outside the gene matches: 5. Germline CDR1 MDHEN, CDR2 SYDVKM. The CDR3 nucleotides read TGTGCCAGCAGTTTAGCGGGAGCTCGGAATGAGCAGTTCTTC. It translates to CASSLAGARNEQFF.

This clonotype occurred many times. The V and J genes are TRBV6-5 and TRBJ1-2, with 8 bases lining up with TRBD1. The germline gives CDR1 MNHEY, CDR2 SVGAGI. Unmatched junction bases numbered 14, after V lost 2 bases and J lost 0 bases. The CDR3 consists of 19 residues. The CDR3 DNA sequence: TGTGCCAGCAGTTACCCTCGGACAGGGAAAGGACCCTCTAACTATGGCTACACCTTC. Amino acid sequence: CASSYPRTGKGPSNYGYTF.

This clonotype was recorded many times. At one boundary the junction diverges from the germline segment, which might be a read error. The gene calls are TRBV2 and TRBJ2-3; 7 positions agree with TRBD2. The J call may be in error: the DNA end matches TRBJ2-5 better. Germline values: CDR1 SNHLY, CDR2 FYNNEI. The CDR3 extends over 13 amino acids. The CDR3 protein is CASSTGRGEAQYF. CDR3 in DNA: TGTGCCAGCAGTACGGGGAGGGGAGAGGCCCAGTACTTC.

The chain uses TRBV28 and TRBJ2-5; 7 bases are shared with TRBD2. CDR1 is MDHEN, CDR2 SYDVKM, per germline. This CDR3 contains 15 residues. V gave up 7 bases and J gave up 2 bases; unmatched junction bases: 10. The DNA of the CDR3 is TGTGCCAGCAACGTTTCGGGGGGTAGGCAAGAGACCCAGTACTTC. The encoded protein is CASNVSGGRQETQYF.

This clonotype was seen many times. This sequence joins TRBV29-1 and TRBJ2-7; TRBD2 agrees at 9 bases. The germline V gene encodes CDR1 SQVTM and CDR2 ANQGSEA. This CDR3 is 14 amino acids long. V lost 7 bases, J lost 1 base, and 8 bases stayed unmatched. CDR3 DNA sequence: TGCAGCGCAAGACCAAGCGGGAGGTCCTACGAGCAGTACTTC. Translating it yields CSARPSGRSYEQYF.

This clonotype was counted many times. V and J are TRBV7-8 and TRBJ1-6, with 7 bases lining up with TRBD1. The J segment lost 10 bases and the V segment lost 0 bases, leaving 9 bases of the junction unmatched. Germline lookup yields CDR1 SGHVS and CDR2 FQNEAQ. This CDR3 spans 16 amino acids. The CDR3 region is CASSLAGLNRGSPLHF. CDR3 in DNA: TGTGCCAGCAGCTTAGCTGGCTTGAACAGGGGCTCACCCCTCCACTTT. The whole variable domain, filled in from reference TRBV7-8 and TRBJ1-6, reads GAGVSQSPRYKVAKRGQDVALRCDPISGHVSLFWYQQALGQGPEFLTYFQNEAQLDKSGLPSDRFFAERPEGSVSTLKIQRTQQEDSAVYLCASSLAGLNRGSPLHFGNGTRLTVT.

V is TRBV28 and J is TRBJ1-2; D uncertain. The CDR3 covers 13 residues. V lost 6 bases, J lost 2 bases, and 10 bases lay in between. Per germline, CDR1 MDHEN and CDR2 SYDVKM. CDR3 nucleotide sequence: TGTGCCAGCAGCCCTGCAGCAAACTATGGCTACACCTTC. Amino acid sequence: CASSPAANYGYTF.

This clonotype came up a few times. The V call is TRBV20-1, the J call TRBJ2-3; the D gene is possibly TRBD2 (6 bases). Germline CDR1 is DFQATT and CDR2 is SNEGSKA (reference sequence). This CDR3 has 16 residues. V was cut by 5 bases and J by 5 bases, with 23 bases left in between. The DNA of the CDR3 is TGCAGTGCTGGAACCGGGACTCAACCCCCGGGAGATACGCAGTATTTT. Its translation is CSAGTGTQPPGDTQYF.

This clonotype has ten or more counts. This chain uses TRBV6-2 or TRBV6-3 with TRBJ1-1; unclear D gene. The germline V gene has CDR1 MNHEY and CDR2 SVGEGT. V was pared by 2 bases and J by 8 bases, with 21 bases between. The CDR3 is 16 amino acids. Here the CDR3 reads CASSYKHIQAVREAFF. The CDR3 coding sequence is TGTGCCAGCAGTTACAAGCACATTCAGGCTGTTCGCGAAGCTTTCTTT.

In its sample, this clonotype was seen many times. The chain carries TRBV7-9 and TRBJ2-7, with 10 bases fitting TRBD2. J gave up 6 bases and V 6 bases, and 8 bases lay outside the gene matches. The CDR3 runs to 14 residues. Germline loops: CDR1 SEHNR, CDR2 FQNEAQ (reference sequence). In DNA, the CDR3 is TGTGCCAGCAGAGCGGGAGGGCCGTTTGGCGAGCAGTACTTC. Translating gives CASRAGGPFGEQYF.

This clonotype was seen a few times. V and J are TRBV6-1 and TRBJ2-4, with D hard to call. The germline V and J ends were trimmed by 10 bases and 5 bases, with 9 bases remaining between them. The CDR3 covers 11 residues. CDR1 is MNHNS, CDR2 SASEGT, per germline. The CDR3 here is CATLEQNIQYF. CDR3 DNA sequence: TGTGCCACCTTAGAACAAAACATTCAGTACTTC.

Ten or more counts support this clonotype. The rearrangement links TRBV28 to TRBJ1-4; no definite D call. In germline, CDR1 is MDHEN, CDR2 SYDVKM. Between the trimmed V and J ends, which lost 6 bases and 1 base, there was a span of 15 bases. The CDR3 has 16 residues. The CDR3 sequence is CASRPGPRLTNEKLFF. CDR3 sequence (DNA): TGTGCCAGCAGGCCCGGGCCCCGACTAACTAATGAAAAACTGTTTTTT.

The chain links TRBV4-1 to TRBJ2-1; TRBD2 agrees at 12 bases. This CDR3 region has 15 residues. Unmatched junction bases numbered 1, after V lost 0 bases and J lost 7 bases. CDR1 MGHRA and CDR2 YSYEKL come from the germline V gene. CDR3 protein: CASSQDLAGGNEQFF. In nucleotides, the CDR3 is TGCGCCAGCAGCCAAGATCTAGCGGGGGGGAATGAGCAGTTCTTC.

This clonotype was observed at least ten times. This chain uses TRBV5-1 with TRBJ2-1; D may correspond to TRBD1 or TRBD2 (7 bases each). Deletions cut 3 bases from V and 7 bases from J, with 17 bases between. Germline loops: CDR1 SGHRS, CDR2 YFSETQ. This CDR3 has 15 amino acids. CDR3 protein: CASSSRDREGNEQFF. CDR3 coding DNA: TGCGCCAGCAGCTCCCGTGACAGGGAGGGGAATGAGCAGTTCTTC.

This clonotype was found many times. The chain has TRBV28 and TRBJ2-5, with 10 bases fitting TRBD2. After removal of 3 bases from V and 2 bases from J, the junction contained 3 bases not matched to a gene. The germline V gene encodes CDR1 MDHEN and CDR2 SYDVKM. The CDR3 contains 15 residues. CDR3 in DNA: TGTGCCAGCAGTTTGGGTAGCGGGGGGCAAGAGACCCAGTACTTC. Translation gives CASSLGSGGQETQYF.

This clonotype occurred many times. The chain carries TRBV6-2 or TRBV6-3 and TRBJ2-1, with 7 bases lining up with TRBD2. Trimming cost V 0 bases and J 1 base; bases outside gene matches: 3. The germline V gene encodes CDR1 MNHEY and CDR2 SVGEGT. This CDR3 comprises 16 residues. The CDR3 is CASSYSGGSSYNEQFF. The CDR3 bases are TGTGCCAGCAGTTACTCTGGCGGGAGTTCCTACAATGAGCAGTTCTTC.

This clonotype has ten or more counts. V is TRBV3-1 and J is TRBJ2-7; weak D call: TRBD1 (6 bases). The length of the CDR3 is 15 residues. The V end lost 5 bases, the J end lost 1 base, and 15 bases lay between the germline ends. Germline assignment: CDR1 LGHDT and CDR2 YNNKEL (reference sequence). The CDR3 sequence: CASSFSGETSYEQYF. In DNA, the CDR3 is TGTGCCAGCAGCTTCTCAGGGGAAACTTCCTACGAGCAGTACTTC.

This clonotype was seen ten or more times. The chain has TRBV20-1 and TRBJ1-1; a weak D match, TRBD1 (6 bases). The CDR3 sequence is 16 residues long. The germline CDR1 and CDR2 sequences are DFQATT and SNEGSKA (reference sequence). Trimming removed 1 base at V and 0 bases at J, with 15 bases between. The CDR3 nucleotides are TGCAGTGCTAGAGTTAGGGCAGGGGCGTTGAACACTGAAGCTTTCTTT. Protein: CSARVRAGALNTEAFF.

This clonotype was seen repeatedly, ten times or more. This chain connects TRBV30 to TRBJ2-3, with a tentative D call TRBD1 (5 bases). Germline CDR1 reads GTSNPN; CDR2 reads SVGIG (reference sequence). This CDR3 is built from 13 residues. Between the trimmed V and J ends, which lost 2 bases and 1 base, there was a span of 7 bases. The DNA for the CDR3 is TGTGCCTGGAGTATAGGGGGCACAGATACGCAGTATTTT. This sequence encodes CAWSIGGTDTQYF.

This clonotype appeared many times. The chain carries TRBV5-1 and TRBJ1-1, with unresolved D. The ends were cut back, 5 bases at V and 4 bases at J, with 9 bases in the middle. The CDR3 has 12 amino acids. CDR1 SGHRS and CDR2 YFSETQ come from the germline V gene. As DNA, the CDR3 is TGCGCCAGCAGAAGGGAAGCCACTGAAGCTTTCTTT. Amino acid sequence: CASRREATEAFF.

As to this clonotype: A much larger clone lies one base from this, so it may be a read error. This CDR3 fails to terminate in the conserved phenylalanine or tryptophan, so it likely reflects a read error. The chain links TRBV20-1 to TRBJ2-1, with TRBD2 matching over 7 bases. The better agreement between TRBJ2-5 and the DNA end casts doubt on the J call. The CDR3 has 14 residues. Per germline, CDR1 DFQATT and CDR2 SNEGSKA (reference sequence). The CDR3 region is CSARTGGPGETQYL. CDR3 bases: TGCAGTGCTAGAACGGGAGGCCCGGGGGAGACCCAGTACTTG.